The following is a TCR beta chain sequence with its context. This clonotype has a count of ten or more. Which antigen it targets is not known. No quality values exist for individual bases; no much larger clone is one base distant. For repertoire sequencing, the TCR beta CDR3 regions were amplified from RNA transcripts. A first-round RT-PCR used HTBI primers with the Qiagen OneStep RT-PCR kit, followed by a second-round multiplex PCR, size selection and purification. The libraries underwent paired-end sequencing with 100 bp reads on an Illumina HiSeq2000. Turning to the authors' computational methods: SOAPnuke was used for read processing, and reads with adapters, uncalled bases, a mean Phred below 15, or no exact constant-primer or identifier match were discarded. High-quality paired reads were merged with COPE v1.2.5. Each unique nucleotide sequence was defined as a clonotype, and clonotypes were aligned to IMGT TRB V, D and J references with MiTCR v1.1. Analysis was restricted to V-J combinations with a frequency above 0.0001, which covered roughly 99% of repertoires. A TCR clonal expansion and chaos score per V-J combination was defined as the ratio of F50 clonal expansion to chaos observed in the TCRdist matrix. Welch's t-statistics and random forest were used to narrow the features down to around 12 V-J combinations, which were then fed into a naive Bayes classifier. The Morisita-Horn index was used to measure how similar the thyroid and blood repertoires were. TCRdb reanalyzed the raw reads on its own, using fastp at Q25 for trimming and MiXCR for clone calling, and kept in-frame beta chains. Every CDR3 protein is listed once, alongside the most common genes and DNA of its rows. The V and J calls reflect TCRdb's pipeline rather than the authors' work. This sample comprises roughly 400,000 distinct CDR3 sequences, about a sixth of them detected only once. In total, the top ten clones hold approximately 1.4% of the sample.

The entry originates in a study of Graves' ophthalmopathy and Graves' hyperthyroidism (dated by TCRdb to the late 2010s). About the investigation overall: Peripheral blood was collected before any treatment was given, at the time of initial diagnosis. After sampling, hyperthyroidism patients received methimazole starting at 30 mg daily, and ophthalmopathy patients received high-dose intravenous methylprednisolone. To tell Graves' ophthalmopathy apart from Graves' hyperthyroidism, and to predict which patients would progress to ophthalmopathy, the study relied on TCR beta repertoire signatures. A discovery set of 100 or so patients (about 45 ophthalmopathy, 55 to 60 stable hyperthyroidism) was enrolled to explore V-J signatures distinguishing ophthalmopathy from hyperthyroidism. For training and testing, the 80 to 100 patients in the discovery cohort were randomly divided in a 7:3 ratio. An independent validation cohort comprised around 20 hyperthyroidism patients and around 16 patients who later progressed from hyperthyroidism to ophthalmopathy. In roughly 6 hyperthyroidism patients, the T-cell repertoire of thyroid tissue was compared with the T-cell repertoire of blood. In total, approximately 130 blood samples were TCR-sequenced: 40 to 45 ophthalmopathy, over 70 hyperthyroidism and about 17 hyperthyroidism-to-ophthalmopathy patients. General study outcomes and caveats: The 13-signature model separated ophthalmopathy from stable hyperthyroidism with 87.88% sensitivity and about 81% specificity in cross-validation, and 80%/75% in the test set. In validation, the model predicted ophthalmopathy progression with less than 71% sensitivity and roughly 72% specificity; fewer than 15 predicted patients were CT-confirmed with GO in a median of approximately six months. Sample size was not predetermined statistically, and investigators were not blinded to group allocation. Among expanded thyroid clonotypes with frequency above 0.001, most also showed up in blood, which suggests that blood repertoires may reflect the thyroid immune response.

The ophthalmopathy patients had moderately to severely active disease, with a Clinical Activity Score of 3 or higher, a NOSPECS grade of 4 or higher, and a disease duration of less than 3 months. Patients were excluded if they had other autoimmune diseases, uncontrolled infections, pregnancy or lactation. Diagnosis relied on clinical symptoms, serum thyroxine, TRAb, thyroid ultrasound and orbital computed tomography. Using Ficoll-Paque density gradient centrifugation, PBMCs were isolated from less than 13 ml of fresh peripheral blood. Trizol reagent was used to extract the total RNA, and its quality was then checked on an Agilent 2100 Bioanalyzer. V and J are truncated by 2 bases and 1 base respectively, leaving an intervening sequence of 5 bases. CDR1 MNHEY and CDR2 SVGEGT are derived from the germline V gene. From the cysteine through the phenylalanine, the CDR3 covers 13 amino acids. The sequence is cut down to CDR3 DNA, 39 bases in frame from base 1.

The TCR originated in a woman aged 18-35 years with Graves' ophthalmopathy. Donor details come from another sample of the same person, matched by shared clones. The chain links TRBV6-2 or TRBV6-3 with TRBJ2-5; the D gene is not confidently resolved. Sequenced material: peripheral blood. This receptor carries the CDR3 CASSYGFQETQYF. DNA sequence: TGTGCCAGCAGTTACGGTTTCCAAGAGACCCAGTACTTC.